The entry that follows covers one TCR beta chain sequence. This sample stems from a study of T cell repertoires in ileal Crohn's disease. Germline V CDR1 and CDR2: MDHEN, SYDVKM. J lost 8 bases, V lost 5 bases, and 12 bases had no gene match. This CDR3 contains 16 residues. Libraries were prepared by immunoSEQ multiplex PCR; TCRdb keeps only in-frame clonotypes and omits some of them. The sample has 14,000 or so clones, around 84% seen once; the top ten hold 6.5%. The TCR sequence derives from an adult with Crohn's disease. The sample taken for sequencing was ileal tissue. This chain links TRBV28 with TRBJ2-7; 13 bases line up with TRBD2. This chain's CDR3 is CASSAFTSGGASKQYF. The CDR3 nucleotides read TGTGCCAGCAGTGCCTTCACTAGCGGGGGGGCCAGTAAGCAGTACTTC.